These 29 T cell receptor beta chains originate from one sample sequenced in a study of CD8+CD57+ T cells in acquired aplastic anemia. Researchers used genomic DNA as the template to profile TCR beta VDJ and CDR3. TCRdb itself ran the reads through MiXCR, one entry per CDR3 protein. The profile covers hundreds of thousands of distinct CDR3 sequences, with about two thirds appearing a single time and 4% taken by the ten largest. What was sequenced was sorted CD4+, CD8+, or CD8+CD57+ T cells (not recorded which) from PBMCs. The receptors come from a human donor in good health, serving as a control.

The chain carries TRBV7-3 and TRBJ1-2, with 8 bases lining up with TRBD1. Germline V gives CDR1 SGHTA, CDR2 FQGTGA. Trimming at V came to 5 bases and at J to 9 bases, leaving 8 bases not matched to a gene. The CDR3 is 13 amino acids. CDR3 DNA sequence: TGTGCCAGCAGCCGGGACAGGAGCTGGCGCTACACCTTC. Its translation: CASSRDRSWRYTF.

In this sample, this clonotype turned up many times. The V gene is TRBV11-2, the J gene TRBJ2-2; D is possibly TRBD1 (6 bases). The CDR3 length is 16 residues. Germline-derived CDR1 and CDR2 are SGHAT and FQNNGV. Trimming left V 1 base short and J 2 bases short, with 11 bases between. CDR3 region: CASSLGWGPNTGELFF. The CDR3 DNA reads TGTGCCAGCAGCTTAGGTTGGGGGCCTAACACCGGGGAGCTGTTTTTT.

This clonotype was recorded at least ten times. The rearrangement uses TRBV5-1 and TRBJ2-2, with a weak D call TRBD1 (5 bases). The CDR3 loop spans 15 amino acids. The V gene lost 4 bases and the J gene lost 3 bases, with 13 bases spanning the gap. CDR1 is SGHRS, CDR2 YFSETQ, per germline. CDR3 protein: CASSTGSVDTGELFF. The CDR3 DNA is TGCGCCAGCAGCACAGGATCCGTGGACACCGGGGAGCTGTTTTTT.

This clonotype was detected once. The germline gene is not matched at one end of the junction; a read error may be the cause. The chain employs TRBV7-2 and TRBJ2-1; D gene uncertain. The CDR3 sequence is 16 residues long. The germline V gene encodes CDR1 SGHTA and CDR2 FQGNSA. The CDR3 DNA reads TGTGCCAGCAGCTTAGCAGGTGGCGGAGCCTACAATGATCAGTTCTTC. This translates into CASSLAGGGAYNDQFF.

The chain links TRBV12-3 or TRBV12-4 to TRBJ1-6, with D possibly matching TRBD1 (5 bases). Trimming left V 7 bases short and J 13 bases short, with 20 bases between. This CDR3 is built from 14 residues. Here the CDR3 reads CASTTGRNNQPLHF. The CDR3 nucleotides read TGTGCCAGCACAACGGGACGGAACAATCAGCCCCTCCACTTT.

Of note for this clonotype: The DNA is omitted, as the CDR3 cannot be located on it reliably, and the CDR3 follows TCRdb's listing. V is TRBV19 and J is TRBJ1-3; the table assigns TRBD1, which was not confirmed against the DNA. The CDR3 spans 16 amino acids, including both terminal residues. The V gene's germline CDR1 is LNHDA and CDR2 SQIVND (reference sequence). This chain's CDR3 is CASSVFGTGAFYTQDF.

This chain connects TRBV19 to TRBJ1-5; D possibly corresponds to TRBD1 (5 bases). Germline loops: CDR1 LNHDA, CDR2 SQIVND (reference sequence). V dropped 5 bases and J dropped 3 bases, with 11 bases sitting between them. The CDR3 loop spans 14 amino acids. For the CDR3, the DNA is TGTGCCAGTAGTCCGAGGGGATTCAATCAGCCCCAGCATTTT. It codes for CASSPRGFNQPQHF.

This clonotype came up many times. The rearrangement joins TRBV3-1 to TRBJ1-2; TRBD1 agrees at 8 bases. The CDR3 totals 13 residues. Trimming took 4 bases from V and 6 from J; bases not matched to a gene: 4. Germline V CDR1 and CDR2: LGHDT, YNNKEL (reference sequence). The CDR3 DNA reads as TGTGCCAGCAGCCTGGACAGGGTGAATGGCTACACCTTC. Translating gives CASSLDRVNGYTF. Full variable domain (missing parts from reference TRBV3-1 and TRBJ1-2): DTAVSQTPKYLVTQMGNDKSIKCEQNLGHDTMYWYKQDSKKFLKIMFSYNNKELIINETVPNRFSPKSPDKAHLNLHINSLELGDSAVYFCASSLDRVNGYTFGSGTRLTVV.

On this clonotype: An end of the junction differs from the germline gene, which may be a read error. The chain uses TRBV9 and TRBJ1-3, with D uncertain. Germline CDR1 and CDR2: SGDLS and YYNGEE. The CDR3 runs to 14 residues. The CDR3 region has the DNA TGTGCCAGCAGCTCGGTGGCCTCTGGAGACACCATATATTTT. Protein product: CASSSVASGDTIYF.

The gene calls are TRBV15 and TRBJ2-7, with D perhaps matching TRBD1 (6 bases). This CDR3 region has 16 residues. CDR1 and CDR2 (germline): LNHNV, YYDKDF (reference sequence). Trimming took off 0 bases at V and 9 bases at J, with 21 bases between the two ends. CDR3 nucleotides: TGTGCCACCAGCAGAGATCAGAGGACAGAGCGCTTCTTGCAGTACTTC. The encoded protein is CATSRDQRTERFLQYF.

At least ten counts were recorded for this clonotype. The chain is built from TRBV6-5 and TRBJ1-1, with TRBD1 identical over 7 bases. There are 11 residues in the CDR3. Germline V lookup: CDR1 MNHEY, CDR2 SVGAGI. The V gene end was trimmed by 5 bases and the J gene end by 14 bases; junction bases not matched to a gene: 8. The CDR3 bases are TGTGCCAGCAGTCGGTCAGGGGGTGTCTTCTTT. It yields the protein CASSRSGGVFF.

In its sample, this clonotype was seen many times. The rearrangement links TRBV5-6 to TRBJ2-1, with D hard to call. In germline, CDR1 is SGHDT, CDR2 YYEEEE. V was shortened by 4 bases and J by 1 base, with 9 bases between the two germline ends. CDR3 length equals 14 residues. CDR3 protein: CASSLSASYNEQFF. CDR3 DNA sequence: TGTGCCAGCAGCCTCAGCGCATCCTACAATGAGCAGTTCTTC.

As regards this clonotype: Mismatch with germline at one junction end may stem from a read error. The chain is built from TRBV29-1 and TRBJ2-5; TRBD1 agrees at 7 bases. CDR3 length: 15 amino acids. Germline lookup yields CDR1 SQVTM and CDR2 ANQGSEA. The CDR3 spells CSAVDRVGFEETLCF. The CDR3 region has the DNA TGCAGTGCGGTCGACAGGGTTGGTTTTGAAGAGACCCTGTGCTTC.

This clonotype was counted ten times or more. This chain uses TRBV20-1 with TRBJ2-1, with D perhaps matching TRBD2 (7 bases). The ends were cut back, 6 bases at V and 0 bases at J, with 12 bases in the middle. The CDR3 loop spans 14 amino acids. Germline assignment: CDR1 DFQATT and CDR2 SNEGSKA (reference sequence). The CDR3 reads CSAGGGLSYNEQFF. The CDR3 nucleotides read TGCAGTGCGGGGGGGGGCCTCTCCTACAATGAGCAGTTCTTC.

The chain combines TRBV29-1 with TRBJ2-3; weak D call: TRBD1 (7 bases). The CDR3 extends over 12 amino acids. Trimming stripped 7 bases from V and 1 base from J, with 9 bases between. Germline-derived CDR1 and CDR2 are SQVTM and ANQGSEA. The CDR3 DNA follows: TGCAGCGGCGGGACAGGCACAGATACGCAGTATTTT. Protein product: CSGGTGTDTQYF.

In the case of this clonotype: Because the CDR3 is missing its conserved closing phenylalanine or tryptophan, this is likely a read error. No DNA is shown, since the ends of the CDR3 on it are uncertain; the CDR3 is the one TCRdb lists. V is TRBV7-2 and J is TRBJ2-7. The CDR3 contains 12 residues when both ends are counted. Germline values: CDR1 SGHTA, CDR2 FQGNSA. The CDR3 sequence is CASSLARQQLYG.

This clonotype appeared many times. The chain carries TRBV9 and TRBJ2-7; 9 nucleotides agree with TRBD1. Germline V lookup: CDR1 SGDLS, CDR2 YYNGEE. The CDR3 runs 14 residues. The V and J ends lost 0 bases and 3 bases, in that order; junction bases with no gene match: 1. CDR3 region: CASSVAGQGYEQYF. CDR3 in DNA: TGTGCCAGCAGCGTAGCGGGACAGGGCTACGAGCAGTACTTC.

About this clonotype: A read error may account for a junction end that differs from germline. The chain has TRBV10-2 and TRBJ1-6; possibly TRBD1 for D (5 bases). Germline loops: CDR1 WSHSY, CDR2 SAAADI. CDR3 size: 16 residues. The chain's CDR3 is CASSPTWGHQKNPLHF. The CDR3 DNA reads TGTGCCAGCAGTCCAACGTGGGGCCACCAGAAAAACCCCCTCCACTTT.

The genes are TRBV7-9 and TRBJ2-7; D possibly corresponds to TRBD1 (5 bases). The CDR3 totals 14 residues. CDR1 and CDR2 (germline): SEHNR, FQNEAQ (reference sequence). V gave up 1 base and J gave up 9 bases, with 16 bases separating them. CDR3 DNA: TGTGCCAGCAGCTTAGTGCAGGACAACACCGGGCAGTACTTC. Protein sequence: CASSLVQDNTGQYF.

The CDR3: CASSLGQGKLEEQYF. The CDR3 DNA reads as TGTGCCAGCAGCTTGGGGCAGGGGAAACTTGAAGAGCAGTACTTC. The chain combines TRBV7-9 with TRBJ2-7; D is possibly TRBD1 (6 bases). The germline V gene has CDR1 SEHNR and CDR2 FQNEAQ (reference sequence). This CDR3 comprises 15 residues. V lost 3 bases, J lost 7 bases, and 19 bases lay in between.

About this clonotype: The junction shows a germline mismatch at one end, possibly a read error. The V gene is TRBV9, the J gene TRBJ2-5, with D perhaps TRBD1 or TRBD2 (6 bases each). Germline V gives CDR1 SGDLS, CDR2 YYNGEE. The CDR3 spans 14 residues. The CDR3 coding sequence is TGTGCCAGCAGTCTAGGGGGGTCCTCCACGGGCACTGACTTC. It encodes CASSLGGSSTGTDF.

Of note for this clonotype: Sequence at one end of the junction differs from germline and may be a read error. V and J are TRBV9 and TRBJ1-6; TRBD1 matches 7 bases. Germline loops: CDR1 SGDLS, CDR2 YYNGEE. CDR3 length: 14 residues. CDR3 nucleotides: TGTGCCAGCAGCGTACTGGGGACAGATACGCCGTTTTACTTT. Protein: CASSVLGTDTPFYF.

This clonotype has at least ten counts. V gene TRBV4-1 combines with J gene TRBJ1-1; a weak D match, TRBD1 (5 bases). V was pared by 0 bases and J by 1 base, with 12 bases between. In germline, CDR1 is MGHRA, CDR2 YSYEKL. The CDR3 runs to 16 residues. Here the CDR3 DNA reads TGCGCCAGCAGCCAAGATAAGAGACAGACGAACACTGAAGCTTTCTTT. Residues: CASSQDKRQTNTEAFF.

This clonotype was detected many times. The CDR3 coding sequence is TGTGCCAGCTGGACCGGGACAGGGGGCTCCGAGCAGTACTTC. The encoded protein is CASWTGTGGSEQYF. The chain employs TRBV18 and TRBJ2-7, with 12 bases that match TRBD1. The CDR3 is made up of 14 amino acids. The V segment lost 7 bases and the J segment 6 bases; nucleotides outside the gene matches: 7. Looked up from germline, CDR1 is KGHSH and CDR2 is LQKENI.

The chain recombines TRBV20-1 with TRBJ2-1, with a possible D match to TRBD1 (5 bases). The ends were cut back, 5 bases at V and 8 bases at J, with 13 bases in the middle. The germline gives CDR1 DFQATT, CDR2 SNEGSKA (reference sequence). The CDR3 length is 12 residues. The CDR3 is CSASGNSYEQFF. The CDR3 region has the DNA TGCAGTGCTTCAGGGAATAGCTATGAGCAGTTCTTC.

The chain has TRBV4-3 and TRBJ2-1, with TRBD1 matching over 9 bases. Per germline, CDR1 LGHNA and CDR2 YSLEER. Trimming removed 5 bases from V and 8 bases from J; junction bases left unmatched: 10. The CDR3 spans 15 residues. The CDR3 loop is CASSASPDRGHEQFF. The CDR3 DNA reads as TGCGCCAGCAGCGCAAGTCCGGACAGGGGACATGAGCAGTTCTTC.

This clonotype was observed many times. J is TRBJ2-7 and V is TRBV12-3 or TRBV12-4; the D is unclear. CDR3 length: 15 amino acids. The germline V and J ends were trimmed by 1 base and 0 bases, with 10 bases remaining between them. The CDR3 region is CASSLGSDISYEQYF. The CDR3 bases are TGTGCCAGCAGTTTAGGATCTGACATCTCCTACGAGCAGTACTTC.

This clonotype has a count of ten or more. V gene TRBV5-5 combines with J gene TRBJ2-3; 9 positions match TRBD2. The trim removed 0 bases at V and 4 bases at J, leaving 12 bases unmatched. From germline, CDR1 is SGHKS and CDR2 YYEKEE (reference sequence). The CDR3 contains 18 residues. The CDR3 bases are TGTGCCAGCAGCTTGGAGGGGTTTGGGACTAGCAGGGCAGATACGCAGTATTTT. Translated: CASSLEGFGTSRADTQYF. Together with reference TRBV5-5 and TRBJ2-3, the CDR3 gives the full variable domain: DAGVTQSPTHLIKTRGQQVTLRCSPISGHKSVSWYQQVLGQGPQFIFQYYEKEERGRGNFPDRFSARQFPNYSSELNVNALLLGDSALYLCASSLEGFGTSRADTQYFGPGTRLTVL.

This clonotype was counted a single time. A read error may account for a junction end that differs from germline. V usage is TRBV2 and J usage is TRBJ2-1; 7 nucleotides line up with TRBD2. There are 16 residues in the CDR3. Germline values: CDR1 SNHLY, CDR2 FYNNEI. CDR3 in DNA: TGTGCCAGCACCCCTGTTGCTCTAGCGGTATACAATGAGCAGTCCTTC. Protein: CASTPVALAVYNEQSF.